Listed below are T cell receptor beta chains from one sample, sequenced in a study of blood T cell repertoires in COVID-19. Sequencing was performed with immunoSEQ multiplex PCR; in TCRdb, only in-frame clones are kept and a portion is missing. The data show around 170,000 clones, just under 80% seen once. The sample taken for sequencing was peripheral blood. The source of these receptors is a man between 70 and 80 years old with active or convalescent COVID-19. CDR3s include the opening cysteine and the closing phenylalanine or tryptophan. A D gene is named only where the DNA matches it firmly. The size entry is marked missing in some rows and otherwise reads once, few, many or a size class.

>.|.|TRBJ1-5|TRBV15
CATSTGGERSNQPQHF
TGTGCCACCAGCACCGGAGGGGAGAGGAGCAATCAGCCCCAGCATTTT
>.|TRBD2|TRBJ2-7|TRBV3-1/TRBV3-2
CASSQGVGGGYEQYF
TGTGCCAGCAGCCAAGGAGTGGGGGGGGGCTACGAGCAGTACTTC
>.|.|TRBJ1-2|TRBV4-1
CASSQEWAVGNGYTF
TGCGCCAGCAGCCAAGAGTGGGCAGTCGGAAATGGCTACACCTTC
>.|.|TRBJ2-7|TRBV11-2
CAVRWTMPPLEQYF
TGTGCCGTCAGGTGGACTATGCCGCCCCTCGAGCAGTACTTC
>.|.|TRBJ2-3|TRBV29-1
CSADFGTDTQYF
TGCAGCGCCGATTTCGGGACAGATACGCAGTATTTT
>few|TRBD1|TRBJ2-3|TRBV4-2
CASSQGQVTDTQYF
TGTGCCAGCAGCCAGGGACAGGTTACAGATACGCAGTATTTT
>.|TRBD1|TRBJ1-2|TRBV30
CAWRQGAAYGYTF
TGTGCCTGGAGGCAGGGGGCGGCCTATGGCTACACCTTC
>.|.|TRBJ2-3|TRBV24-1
CATSDPGLPQYF
TGTGCCACCAGTGATCCGGGACTTCCGCAGTATTTT
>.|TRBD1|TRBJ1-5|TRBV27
CASSSQTGLENQPQHF
TGTGCCAGCAGTTCTCAGACAGGGTTGGAAAATCAGCCCCAGCATTTT
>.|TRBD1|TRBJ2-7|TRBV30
CAWSVQGAREQYF
TGTGCCTGGAGTGTCCAGGGGGCACGGGAGCAGTACTTC
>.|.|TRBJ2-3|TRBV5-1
CASSLRVSDTQYF
TGCGCCAGCAGCCTGAGGGTTTCAGATACGCAGTATTTT
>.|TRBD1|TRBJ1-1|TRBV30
CAWSPTGVGWTEAFF
TGTGCCTGGAGTCCGACAGGGGTAGGATGGACTGAAGCTTTCTTT
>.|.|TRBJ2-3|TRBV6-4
CASSAGETDTQYF
TGTGCCAGCAGTGCGGGAGAAACAGATACGCAGTATTTT
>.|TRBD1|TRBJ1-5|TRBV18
CASSTGTGGNQPQHF
TGTGCCAGCTCAACCGGGACAGGGGGAAATCAGCCCCAGCATTTT
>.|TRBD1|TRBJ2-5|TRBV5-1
CASSLLGQVEETQYF
TGCGCCAGCAGCTTACTAGGACAGGTAGAAGAGACCCAGTACTTC
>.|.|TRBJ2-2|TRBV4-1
CASSQGGLVEGTYGTGELFF
TGCGCCAGCAGCCAAGGGGGATTGGTGGAGGGGACGTACGGCACCGGGGAGCTGTTTTTT
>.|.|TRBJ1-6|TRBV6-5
CASSYSIGLGNSPLHF
TGTGCCAGCAGTTACTCGATCGGTCTCGGGAATTCACCCCTCCACTTT
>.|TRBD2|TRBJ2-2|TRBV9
CASSALAGGPAGELFF
TGTGCCAGCAGCGCACTAGCGGGAGGGCCGGCGGGGGAGCTGTTTTTT
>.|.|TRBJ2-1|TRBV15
CATSRVRSSYNEQFF
TGTGCCACCAGCAGAGTAAGGAGCTCCTACAATGAGCAGTTCTTC
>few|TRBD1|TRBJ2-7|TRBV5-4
CASSSAGTADYEQYF
TGTGCCAGCAGCTCCGCCGGGACAGCTGACTACGAGCAGTACTTC
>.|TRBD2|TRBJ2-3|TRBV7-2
CASSLWRSGGAGDTQYF
TGTGCCAGCAGCTTATGGAGGAGCGGGGGGGCGGGAGATACGCAGTATTTT
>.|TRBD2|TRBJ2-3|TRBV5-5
CASSLEGLAGKDTQYF
TGTGCCAGCAGCTTGGAGGGACTAGCGGGGAAAGATACGCAGTATTTT
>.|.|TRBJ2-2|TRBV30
CAWSTGSGSGELFF
TGTGCCTGGAGCACAGGGTCCGGTTCCGGGGAGCTGTTTTTT
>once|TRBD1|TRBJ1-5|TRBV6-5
CASSYQTGGGEHF
TGTGCCAGCAGTTACCAGACAGGGGGCGGCGAGCATTTT
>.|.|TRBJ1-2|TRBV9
CASSVRSVTVEPRGYTF
TGTGCCAGCAGCGTAAGGTCCGTGACAGTTGAACCACGGGGCTACACCTTC
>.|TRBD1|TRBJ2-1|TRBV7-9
CASSPGQGSYNEQFF
TGTGCCAGCAGCCCTGGACAGGGGTCTTACAATGAGCAGTTCTTC
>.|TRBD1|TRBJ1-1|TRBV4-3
CASSQDGTGGVEAFF
TGCGCCAGCAGCCAGGATGGGACAGGGGGCGTTGAAGCTTTCTTT
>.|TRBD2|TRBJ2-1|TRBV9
CASSLRGGSYNEQFF
TGTGCCAGCAGCCTCCGCGGGGGGTCCTACAATGAGCAGTTCTTC
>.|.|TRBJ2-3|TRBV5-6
CASSLMFDLGVTDTQYF
TGTGCCAGCAGCTTGATGTTCGATCTCGGAGTTACAGATACGCAGTATTTT
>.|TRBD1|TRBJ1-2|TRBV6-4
CASSSGQGSGYTF
TGTGCCAGCAGTTCTGGACAGGGCTCTGGCTACACCTTC
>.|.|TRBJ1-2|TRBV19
CASSMSPPEVYGYTF
TGTGCCAGTAGTATGAGTCCCCCGGAGGTCTATGGCTACACCTTC
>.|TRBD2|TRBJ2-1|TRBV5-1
CASSASLLAGGPNEQFF
TGCGCCAGCAGCGCTTCCCTTCTAGCGGGAGGGCCTAATGAGCAGTTCTTC
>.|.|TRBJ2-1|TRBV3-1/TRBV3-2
CASSQTEVEQFF
TGTGCCAGCAGCCAGACAGAAGTTGAGCAGTTCTTC
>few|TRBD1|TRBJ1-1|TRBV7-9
CASSKEDRGEAFF
TGTGCCAGCAGCAAAGAGGACAGGGGAGAAGCTTTCTTT
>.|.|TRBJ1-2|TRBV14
CASSQSRERGYTF
TGTGCCAGCAGCCAAAGCCGGGAGAGAGGCTACACCTTC